The 18 T cell receptor beta chains presented below share a single source sample, sequenced in a study of Ad26.COV2.S vaccination and SARS-CoV-2 variants. Data came from immunoSEQ multiplex PCR; TCRdb stores just in-frame clones and leaves some out. The data contain around 140,000 clones, just over 85% of them seen just once; the ten biggest clones take up around 5.1%. The sample in question was peripheral blood, obtained after recovery from COVID-19. The receptors come from a human donor who had recovered from COVID-19.

Here the CDR3 DNA reads TGTGCCAGTAGTCGACAGGGTACGAGGACCGGGGAGCTGTTTTTT. Amino acids: CASSRQGTRTGELFF. The rearrangement joins TRBV19 to TRBJ2-2; 7 nucleotides match TRBD1. Trimming removed 5 bases from V and 5 bases from J; junction bases left unmatched: 8. Per germline, CDR1 LNHDA and CDR2 SQIVND (reference sequence). This CDR3 spans 15 amino acids.

This chain joins TRBV5-4 and TRBJ1-4; no definite D call. From germline, CDR1 is SGHNT and CDR2 YYREEE (reference sequence). V was clipped by 3 bases and J by 6 bases, with 9 bases between them. The CDR3 length is 13 residues. As DNA, the CDR3 is TGTGCCAGCAGCTCCCGGGAGGATGAAAAACTGTTTTTT. As protein: CASSSREDEKLFF. Combining the CDR3 with reference TRBV5-4 and TRBJ1-4 gives the whole variable domain ETGVTQSPTHLIKTRGQQVTLRCSSQSGHNTVSWYQQALGQGPQFIFQYYREEENGRGNFPPRFSGLQFPNYSSELNVNALELDDSALYLCASSSREDEKLFFGSGTQLSVL.

A note on this clone: The junction shows a germline mismatch at one end, possibly a read error. The gene calls are TRBV6-6 and TRBJ1-5; a weak D match, TRBD1 (6 bases). There are 16 residues in the CDR3. Looked up from germline, CDR1 is MNHNY and CDR2 is SVGAGI (reference sequence). The CDR3 is CASSHSVGAGNQPQHF. The CDR3 DNA is TGTGCCAGCAGTCACTCGGTGGGGGCCGGCAATCAGCCCCAGCATTTT.

The CDR3 reads CASSVGGLYNEKLFF. The CDR3 DNA sequence: TGTGCCAGCAGCGTTGGGGGACTTTATAATGAAAAACTGTTTTTT. The chain employs TRBV9 and TRBJ1-4, with TRBD1 as a possible D gene (5 bases). The CDR3 is 15 amino acids. Germline-derived CDR1 and CDR2 are SGDLS and YYNGEE. Trimming left V 2 bases short and J 4 bases short, with 12 bases between.

This chain connects TRBV7-2 to TRBJ1-4; D possibly corresponds to TRBD1 (6 bases). V was clipped by 5 bases and J by 8 bases, with 18 bases between them. The length of the CDR3 is 15 residues. Looked up from germline, CDR1 is SGHTA and CDR2 is FQGNSA. CDR3 region: CASSLYRVGWEKLFF. DNA for the CDR3: TGTGCCAGCAGCCTGTACAGGGTGGGTTGGGAAAAACTGTTTTTT. The whole variable domain, filled in from reference TRBV7-2 and TRBJ1-4, reads GAGVSQSPSNKVTEKGKDVELRCDPISGHTALYWYRQSLGQGLEFLIYFQGNSAPDKSGLPSDRFSAERTGGSVSTLTIQRTQQEDSAVYLCASSLYRVGWEKLFFGSGTQLSVL.

The rearrangement uses TRBV19 and TRBJ2-1; 8 bases line up with TRBD1. V lost 3 bases to trimming and J lost 10 bases; unmatched junction nucleotides: 5. The CDR3 loop spans 13 amino acids. Germline V gene data show CDR1 as LNHDA and CDR2 as SQIVND (reference sequence). The CDR3 coding sequence is TGTGCCAGTAGTATCGGACAGGGTGTCGAGCAGTTCTTC. It translates to CASSIGQGVEQFF.

The V and J genes are TRBV5-1 and TRBJ2-3, with D unclear. Germline V gives CDR1 SGHRS, CDR2 YFSETQ. The CDR3 spans 16 residues. V shed 0 bases and J shed 2 bases, with 13 bases lying between them. CDR3 protein: CASSLGKVGYTDTQYF. CDR3 DNA: TGCGCCAGCAGCTTGGGAAAGGTGGGGTACACAGATACGCAGTATTTT.

On this clone itself: The sample contains more than one DNA sequence encoding this CDR3. This chain uses TRBV18 with TRBJ2-5; D unresolved. The CDR3 has 13 amino acids. The germline V gene encodes CDR1 KGHSH and CDR2 LQKENI. Trimming cost V 6 bases and J 1 base, with 9 bases left between them. In nucleotides, the CDR3 is TGTGCCAGCTCGCCATCCCGCCAAGAGACCCAGTACTTC. It translates to CASSPSRQETQYF.

To note about this clone: The same CDR3 is also encoded by other DNA sequences in this sample. V and J are TRBV6-5 and TRBJ2-5; D may match TRBD1 or TRBD2 (7 bases each). V was shortened by 0 bases and J by 2 bases, with 13 bases between the two germline ends. CDR3 length equals 16 residues. Germline V gives CDR1 MNHEY, CDR2 SVGAGI. This chain's CDR3 is CASSYSRGRGQETQYF. Written as DNA, the CDR3 is TGTGCCAGCAGTTACTCGAGGGGGCGGGGGCAAGAGACCCAGTACTTC.

The chain carries TRBV2 and TRBJ2-3, with TRBD1 as a possible D gene (6 bases). V lost 4 bases and J 3 bases, leaving 14 bases between the germline ends. The CDR3 has 15 amino acids. CDR1 is SNHLY and CDR2 is FYNNEI in the germline V gene. The CDR3 coding sequence is TGTGCCAGCAGTGCCTTAACAGGGTTGACAGATACGCAGTATTTT. Its translation: CASSALTGLTDTQYF. The whole variable domain, remainder taken from reference TRBV2 and TRBJ2-3, is EPEVTQTPSHQVTQMGQEVILRCVPISNHLYFYWYRQILGQKVEFLVSFYNNEISEKSEIFDDQFSVERPDGSNFTLKIRSTKLEDSAMYFCASSALTGLTDTQYFGPGTRLTVL.

This sequence joins TRBV5-1 and TRBJ2-7; 7 bases are a match to TRBD1. Germline CDR1 is SGHRS and CDR2 is YFSETQ. After removal of 0 bases from V and 2 bases from J, the junction contained 5 bases not matched to a gene. The CDR3 totals 15 residues. For the CDR3, the DNA is TGCGCCAGCAGCTTGGGGACAGGCGACACCTACGAGCAGTACTTC. Its translation is CASSLGTGDTYEQYF.

V and J are TRBV7-9 and TRBJ2-2, with 7 bases matching TRBD2. V was clipped by 7 bases and J by 4 bases; unmatched bases: 9. CDR1 and CDR2 from the germline V gene are SEHNR and FQNEAQ (reference sequence). This CDR3 has 15 residues. The CDR3 sequence: CASNTKSGGTGELFF. The CDR3 nucleotides read TGTGCCAGCAACACTAAATCGGGGGGCACCGGGGAGCTGTTTTTT.

This clone was counted a single time. The chain combines TRBV3-1 (or the pseudogene TRBV3-2) with TRBJ2-1; 10 bases match TRBD2. This CDR3 is 16 amino acids long. The junction had 6 bases not matched to a gene; V was cut back by 1 base and J by 6 bases. The germline CDR1 and CDR2 sequences are LGHDT and YNNKEL (reference sequence). This CDR3 reads CASSQVRTSGSNEQFF. The CDR3 bases are TGTGCCAGCAGCCAAGTCCGGACTAGCGGATCCAATGAGCAGTTCTTC.

Only one count was recorded for this clone. The V call is TRBV27, the J call TRBJ2-3; TRBD2 matches 11 bases. The CDR3 is made up of 15 amino acids. Germline V gene lookup returns CDR1 MNHEY and CDR2 SMNVEV (reference sequence). The ends lost 9 bases at V and 0 bases at J; junction bases unmatched: 5. CDR3 region: CASSGGVTSTDTQYF. The DNA of the CDR3 is TGTGCCAGTAGCGGGGGGGTCACTAGCACAGATACGCAGTATTTT.

This sequence joins TRBV27 and TRBJ2-1; D remains ambiguous. The CDR3 length is 14 residues. From germline, CDR1 is MNHEY and CDR2 SMNVEV (reference sequence). Trimming took off 7 bases at V and 6 bases at J, with 16 bases between the two ends. CDR3 amino acids: CASTRRGATNEQFF. The CDR3 DNA is TGTGCCAGCACAAGGAGAGGCGCAACCAATGAGCAGTTCTTC.

This clone occurred once. This chain joins TRBV7-9 and TRBJ2-3; D call uncertain. The CDR3 loop spans 15 amino acids. CDR1 and CDR2 (germline): SEHNR, FQNEAQ (reference sequence). The V and J ends lost 9 bases and 2 bases respectively, with 18 bases between them. This chain's CDR3 is CASRQKTATTDTQYF. Here the CDR3 DNA reads TGTGCCAGTCGCCAAAAGACGGCTACCACAGATACGCAGTATTTT. The variable domain in full, completed from reference TRBV7-9 and TRBJ2-3, reads DTGVSQNPRHKITKRGQNVTFRCDPISEHNRLYWYRQTLGQGPEFLTYFQNEAQLEKSRLLSDRFSAERPKGSFSTLEIQRTEQGDSAMYLCASRQKTATTDTQYFGPGTRLTVL.

V gene TRBV7-9 combines with J gene TRBJ2-1; 7 bases fit TRBD2. The V gene end was trimmed by 1 base and the J gene end by 9 bases; junction bases not matched to a gene: 6. Per the germline V gene, CDR1 is SEHNR and CDR2 is FQNEAQ (reference sequence). The length of the CDR3 is 14 residues. DNA for the CDR3: TGTGCCAGCAGCTTAGGAAGGACTAGGGGTGAGCAGTTCTTC. The encoded protein is CASSLGRTRGEQFF.

The rearrangement uses TRBV19 and TRBJ1-5; a possible D gene is TRBD1 (5 bases). The CDR3 is made up of 15 amino acids. CDR1 is LNHDA, CDR2 SQIVND, per germline (reference sequence). Trimming stripped 3 bases from V and 3 bases from J, with 12 bases between. The CDR3 loop reads CASSMEFRANQPQHF. CDR3 DNA: TGTGCCAGTAGTATGGAGTTCAGGGCCAATCAGCCCCAGCATTTT.